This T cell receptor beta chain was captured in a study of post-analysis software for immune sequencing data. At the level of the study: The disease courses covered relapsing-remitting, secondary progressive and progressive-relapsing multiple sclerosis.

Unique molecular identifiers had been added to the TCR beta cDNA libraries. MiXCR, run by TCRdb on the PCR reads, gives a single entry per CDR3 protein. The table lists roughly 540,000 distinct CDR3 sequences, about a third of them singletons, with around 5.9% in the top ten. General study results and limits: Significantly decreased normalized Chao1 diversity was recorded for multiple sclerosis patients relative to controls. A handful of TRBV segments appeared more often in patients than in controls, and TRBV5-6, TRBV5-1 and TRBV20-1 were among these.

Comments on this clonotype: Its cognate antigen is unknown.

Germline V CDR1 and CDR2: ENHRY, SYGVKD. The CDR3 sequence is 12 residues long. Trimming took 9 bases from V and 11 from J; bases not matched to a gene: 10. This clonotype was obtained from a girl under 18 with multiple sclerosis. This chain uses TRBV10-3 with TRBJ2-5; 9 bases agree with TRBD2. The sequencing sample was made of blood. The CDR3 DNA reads TGTGCCATACAAGCGGGGGGCAATGAGCAGTACTTC. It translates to CAIQAGGNEQYF.